This entry describes one T cell receptor beta chain. What antigen it recognizes has not been identified. Base quality data are lacking; no much larger clone is found one base away. All of the isolated RNA was reverse transcribed with the High Capacity cDNA Reverse Transcription Kit, so expressed TCRB transcripts were sequenced. Deep immunoSEQ sequencing was performed on naive, central memory and regulatory T cell samples, with an average of roughly 3.6 million total reads per sample. After sorted cells were lysed in RLT buffer, RNA was extracted with DNase-treated RNeasy Micro or Mini kits, with the choice depending on cell number. To prevent cross-contamination, every cell subset was processed on its own, while patient and healthy donor samples were processed together. The immunoSEQ multiplex PCR was used to amplify TCRB sequences from cDNA, generating 87-bp fragments that spanned the CDR3 region. Amplicons were sequenced on the Illumina HiSeq platform. On the authors' methods: PCR bias was computationally corrected using synthetic template baselines, reads within Hamming distance 2 were collapsed, and singletons that could not be merged were discarded. By aligning reads against IMGT, V, D and J genes, CDR3 length, and insertions or deletions at six rearrangement sites were assigned. Within each subset, clonotype counts were normalized to the number of sorted cells before true diversity and Gini coefficients were calculated with the tcR R package. The overlap coefficient, calculated on TCRB nucleotide sequences, was used to measure repertoire sharing. TCRdb limited this immuneACCESS table to in-frame rearrangements with V and J called. A share of clones is missing; checked studies link under half to unresolved V genes, and the rest is unexplained. V and J calls and clone size are those listed in that table; D and trimming were worked out from the DNA. In all, the sample holds fewer than 150,000 clones, and 6.9% of those were seen once. The ten largest account for 1.4% of the sample.

At the junction V is shortened by 2 bases and J by 3 bases; bases outside the gene matches: 5. The CDR3 holds 16 amino acids from the cysteine to the phenylalanine. This entry keeps only the CDR3 DNA: 48 bases, framed from base 1. Reading the germline V gene gives CDR1 SGHTA and CDR2 FQGNSA. A single peripheral blood draw of approximately 0.11 L on average was collected from each donor into heparinised tubes. A BD FACSAria II was used to sort naive, central memory, regulatory and stem cell-like memory CD4+ T cells with a panel that included CD45RO, CCR7, CD25, CD127, CD95 and CD27. All sorted populations exceeded 95% purity. Right away, PBMCs were isolated by Lymphoprep density gradient centrifugation and were stained directly, with no culture step. So that batch effects would be minimized, each experiment stained and sorted samples in pairs, pairing one healthy donor with one patient. These data are taken from a study of beta chain features in type 1 diabetes (dated by TCRdb to the late 2010s). In terms of the full investigation: No differences in mean age, gender distribution, total cell number or subset yield were found between patients and healthy donors. A total of 85 million to 140 million sorted cells were examined across all samples, and a strong correlation was observed between cell number per subset and RNA yield. Regulatory and stem cell-like memory subsets were obtained from only 8 patients and roughly eight healthy donors, while naive and central memory subsets were obtained from all 30 or so donors. The study compared TCRB repertoires of sorted circulating CD4+ T cell subsets between recently diagnosed type 1 diabetes patients and matched healthy donors.

Summary of the overall study and its limitations: At VDJ recombination sites, patients with type 1 diabetes made fewer insertions and deleted more nucleotides, a pattern implying thymic rearrangement abnormalities. The naive, central memory and regulatory TCRB repertoires appeared to resemble one another more closely among patients than among healthy donors. PCR may preferentially amplify shorter templates, but because patient and control samples were amplified and corrected together, any resulting skew would affect both groups equally. A moderate but significant shortening of TCRB CDR3 length was observed in type 1 diabetes patients in all four CD4+ subsets. Because cDNA rather than genomic DNA was sequenced, highly expressing activated cells could have been over-represented, although no difference in activation and CD3 levels was found between groups. Because small numbers of individuals were included in the HLA sub-analyses, any influence of HLA type on TCRB rearrangement was left unresolved.

This TCR came from a woman aged 25-40 years in good health. Sequenced material: central memory CD4+ T cells from blood. The sequence links TRBV7-2 to TRBJ2-3; TRBD2 agrees with 10 junctional bases. Read as DNA, the sequence is TGTGCCAGCAGCTTAATAGGGACTAGCGTTACAGATACGCAGTATTTT. Protein translation: CASSLIGTSVTDTQYF.